Listed here are 15 T cell receptor beta chains from one sample, sequenced in a study of CD8 T cells in ankylosing spondylitis. From the 5' RACE reads, TCRdb called clonotypes with MiXCR, one entry per CDR3 protein. The sample consists of around 130,000 distinct CDR3 sequences, over 6.5% of them appearing once. Sequencing was carried out using blood, either unsorted or a sorted T cell fraction (not recorded which). Receptor source: a male donor with ankylosing spondylitis or in good health (not recorded which).

This clonotype has at least ten counts. This sequence joins TRBV20-1 and TRBJ2-7; the D call may be TRBD1 or TRBD2 (5 bases each). Germline CDR1 reads DFQATT; CDR2 reads SNEGSKA (reference sequence). The CDR3 contains 12 residues. V lost 0 bases and J lost 7, with 10 bases in between. The CDR3 sequence is CSARDGTAEQYF. For the CDR3, the DNA is TGCAGTGCTAGAGATGGGACGGCAGAGCAGTACTTC.

This clonotype was recorded many times. The chain links TRBV12-3 or TRBV12-4 to TRBJ2-2, with D uncertain. V lost 2 bases, J lost 6 bases, and 13 bases lay in between. This CDR3 comprises 15 residues. The CDR3 nucleotides are TGTGCCAGCAGTTTATATCGAGTCGGTTCCGGGGAGCTGTTTTTT. The encoded protein is CASSLYRVGSGELFF.

This clonotype was seen many times. The genes are TRBV5-1 and TRBJ2-1; D is unresolved. V shed 0 bases and J shed 5 bases, with 3 bases lying between them. Germline-derived CDR1 and CDR2 are SGHRS and YFSETQ. This CDR3 has 12 residues. The CDR3 reads CASSLGNNEQFF. The DNA of the CDR3 is TGCGCCAGCAGCTTGGGGAACAATGAGCAGTTCTTC. Based on the CDR3 plus reference TRBV5-1 and TRBJ2-1, the full variable domain is KAGVTQTPRYLIKTRGQQVTLSCSPISGHRSVSWYQQTPGQGLQFLFEYFSETQRNKGNFPGRFSGRQFSNSRSEMNVSTLELGDSALYLCASSLGNNEQFFGPGTRLTVL.

This clonotype was observed many times. V and J are TRBV5-6 and TRBJ1-5, with 9 bases aligning to TRBD1. The CDR3 runs to 15 residues. V was pared by 4 bases and J by 1 base, with 3 bases of the junction left unmatched. CDR1 and CDR2 from the germline V gene are SGHDT and YYEEEE. CDR3 nucleotide sequence: TGTGCCAGCAGCGCGGACAGGGGAAGCAATCAGCCCCAGCATTTT. This codes for CASSADRGSNQPQHF. Combining the CDR3 with reference TRBV5-6 and TRBJ1-5 gives the whole variable domain DAGVTQSPTHLIKTRGQQVTLRCSPKSGHDTVSWYQQALGQGPQFIFQYYEEEERQRGNFPDRFSGHQFPNYSSELNVNALLLGDSALYLCASSADRGSNQPQHFGDGTRLSIL.

This clonotype came up many times. The gene calls are TRBV6-1 and TRBJ1-5; 11 bases agree with TRBD1. With 4 bases clipped from V and 6 bases from J, the junction kept 8 bases outside the gene matches. The germline CDR1 and CDR2 sequences are MNHNS and SASEGT. The CDR3 spans 16 residues. The CDR3 loop is CASSAAGTGGGQPQHF. The CDR3 region has the DNA TGTGCCAGCAGTGCAGCGGGGACAGGGGGGGGTCAGCCCCAGCATTTT.

This clonotype has at least ten counts. The chain is built from TRBV4-1 and TRBJ2-3; no reliable D call. The length of the CDR3 is 12 residues. From germline, CDR1 is MGHRA and CDR2 YSYEKL. The V end was cut by 0 bases, the J end by 6 bases, with 4 bases between. CDR3 nucleotides: TGCGCCAGCAGCCAAGATTTGGATACGCAGTATTTT. This translates into CASSQDLDTQYF.

Many counts were recorded for this clonotype. V gene TRBV15 combines with J gene TRBJ1-2, with no clear D. This CDR3 region has 13 residues. V was clipped by 0 bases and J by 7 bases, with 9 bases between them. Germline V CDR1 and CDR2: LNHNV, YYDKDF (reference sequence). For the CDR3, the DNA is TGTGCCACCAGCAGAGATAAGACGACTGGCTACACCTTC. Translation gives CATSRDKTTGYTF.

This clonotype was counted many times. This rearrangement joins TRBV5-1 to TRBJ2-1; D gene uncertain. Germline V lookup: CDR1 SGHRS, CDR2 YFSETQ. The CDR3 sequence is 14 residues long. Trimming stripped 5 bases from V and 8 bases from J, with 17 bases between. The CDR3 protein is CASSLGQRGDEQFF. The CDR3 DNA reads TGCGCCAGCAGTCTGGGCCAAAGAGGAGATGAGCAGTTCTTC. Full variable domain (missing parts from reference TRBV5-1 and TRBJ2-1): KAGVTQTPRYLIKTRGQQVTLSCSPISGHRSVSWYQQTPGQGLQFLFEYFSETQRNKGNFPGRFSGRQFSNSRSEMNVSTLELGDSALYLCASSLGQRGDEQFFGPGTRLTVL.

This clonotype was seen a few times. The chain couples TRBV3-1 to TRBJ1-2; possible D gene TRBD1, 5 bases. The length of the CDR3 is 14 residues. Trimming pared 1 base from V and 0 bases from J, leaving 6 bases between. Germline V gene sequence: CDR1 LGHDT, CDR2 YNNKEL (reference sequence). CDR3 DNA: TGTGCCAGCAGCCAAGCGACAGCTAACTATGGCTACACCTTC. Translated: CASSQATANYGYTF. The complete variable domain, with remaining parts taken from reference TRBV3-1 and TRBJ1-2, reads DTAVSQTPKYLVTQMGNDKSIKCEQNLGHDTMYWYKQDSKKFLKIMFSYNNKELIINETVPNRFSPKSPDKAHLNLHINSLELGDSAVYFCASSQATANYGYTFGSGTRLTVV.

This clonotype was counted a single time. The chain is built from TRBV5-1 and TRBJ2-6, with D uncertain. CDR1 is SGHRS and CDR2 is YFSETQ in the germline V gene. The V end was cut by 1 base, the J end by 2 bases, with 4 bases between. CDR3 length: 14 residues. Written as DNA, the CDR3 is TGCGCCAGCAGCTTGAGAACTGGGGCCAACGTCCTGACTTTC. It encodes CASSLRTGANVLTF. Combining the CDR3 with reference TRBV5-1 and TRBJ2-6 gives the whole variable domain KAGVTQTPRYLIKTRGQQVTLSCSPISGHRSVSWYQQTPGQGLQFLFEYFSETQRNKGNFPGRFSGRQFSNSRSEMNVSTLELGDSALYLCASSLRTGANVLTFGAGSRLTVL.

This clonotype was counted many times. The gene calls are TRBV5-1 and TRBJ2-4; D gene ambiguous. Germline values: CDR1 SGHRS, CDR2 YFSETQ. Trimming took off 4 bases at V and 7 bases at J, with 12 bases between the two ends. The CDR3 is 13 residues long. The CDR3 loop is CASSGLNMNIQYF. The CDR3 DNA is TGCGCCAGCAGCGGCCTTAATATGAACATTCAGTACTTC.

This clonotype was counted ten times or more. The chain employs TRBV11-2 and TRBJ2-1, with TRBD2 matching over 11 bases. The trim removed 1 base at V and 4 bases at J, leaving 9 bases unmatched. Germline V gene sequence: CDR1 SGHAT, CDR2 FQNNGV. There are 18 residues in the CDR3. In DNA form, the CDR3 reads TGTGCCAGCAGCTTAGTACGGAGACTAGCGGGGTTTTACAATGAGCAGTTCTTC. Its protein is CASSLVRRLAGFYNEQFF.

Many counts were recorded for this clonotype. CDR3 region: CASSYETGTREGYTF. CDR3 in DNA: TGTGCCAGCAGTTACGAGACCGGGACTCGAGAGGGCTACACCTTC. This chain links TRBV6-5 with TRBJ1-2, with a weak D call TRBD1 (5 bases). The germline V and J ends were trimmed by 2 bases and 8 bases, with 18 bases remaining between them. Germline V gene lookup returns CDR1 MNHEY and CDR2 SVGAGI. The CDR3 length is 15 residues.

This clonotype was detected ten times or more. The rearrangement uses TRBV7-7 and TRBJ2-1; D is unresolved. CDR3 size: 15 residues. The germline V and J ends were trimmed by 3 bases and 0 bases, with 9 bases remaining between them. The V gene's germline CDR1 is SSHAT and CDR2 FNYEAQ (reference sequence). CDR3 in DNA: TGTGCCAGCAGCTTGAGTTGGAGCTCCTACAATGAGCAGTTCTTC. Its protein product is CASSLSWSSYNEQFF.

This clonotype was seen more than once but under ten times. The chain recombines TRBV7-9 with TRBJ2-7; D tentatively reads TRBD1 or TRBD2 (5 bases each). This CDR3 comprises 15 residues. Trimming removed 4 bases from V and 4 bases from J, with 17 bases in between. Germline V CDR1 and CDR2: SEHNR, FQNEAQ (reference sequence). The CDR3 coding sequence is TGTGCCAGCAGCTCGATCCGGGACGAGCCTTACGAGCAGTACTTC. This translates into CASSSIRDEPYEQYF.